A single T cell receptor (beta chain) is shown here with its context. The entry originates in a study of blood T cell repertoires in COVID-19. As processed by the authors: From reference gene primer amplification, estimates of nucleated cell counts were derived. Sequencing used immunoSEQ multiplex PCR; TCRdb keeps in-frame clones, though not all of them. V, J and clone size derive from that table, while D and trimming were established from the DNA sequence. The sample includes 150,000 or so clones, over 80% seen only once; the top ten take about 5%. Sequencing used PBMCs or T cells enriched from blood (not recorded which). This receptor was taken from a man between 65 and 80 years old who had been exposed to COVID-19.

CDR3 loop: CASSEYGGNQPQHF. The CDR3, as DNA: TGTGCCAGCAGTGAATACGGCGGAAATCAGCCCCAGCATTTT. The chain recombines TRBV2 with TRBJ1-5; D is unresolved. The V end was cut by 2 bases, the J end by 4 bases, with 9 bases between. The germline gives CDR1 SNHLY, CDR2 FYNNEI. This CDR3 is built from 14 residues. The full variable domain, in which reference TRBV2 and TRBJ1-5 provide the parts outside the CDR3, is EPEVTQTPSHQVTQMGQEVILRCVPISNHLYFYWYRQILGQKVEFLVSFYNNEISEKSEIFDDQFSVERPDGSNFTLKIRSTKLEDSAMYFCASSEYGGNQPQHFGDGTRLSIL.